Listed below are T cell receptor beta chains from one sample, sequenced in a study of technical replicates of blood from a few donors. Profiled with immunoSEQ multiplex PCR; TCRdb holds only in-frame clones, not every one. This sample yields 60,000 to 70,000 clones, of which 86% are seen a single time; 4% to 5.5% belongs to the top ten. Source material: PBMCs. The source is a human donor in good health. Some clones in this sample may be carry-over from other donors' samples. Both conserved end residues are part of each CDR3. Fields, in order: J gene, D gene, V gene, clone size, CDR3 length, CDR3 protein, CDR3 DNA. The D gene is left open where the match is weak. Not every row has a clone size; where given, it reads once, few, many or a size class.

j_gene: TRBJ1-1; d_gene: TRBD1; v_gene: TRBV7-9; abundance: .; len: 14; CDR3aa: CASSLRQGGTEAFF; CDR3nt: TGTGCCAGCAGCTTACGACAGGGGGGGACTGAAGCTTTCTTT
j_gene: TRBJ2-5; d_gene: TRBD1; v_gene: TRBV5-1; abundance: once; len: 14; CDR3aa: CASSLTGGIETQYF; CDR3nt: TGCGCCAGCAGCCTGACAGGGGGGATAGAGACCCAGTACTTC
j_gene: TRBJ2-7; d_gene: .; v_gene: TRBV27; abundance: .; len: 16; CDR3aa: CASSLTGGGSPYEQYF; CDR3nt: TGTGCCAGCAGTTTAACTGGTGGCGGCAGTCCTTACGAGCAGTACTTC
j_gene: TRBJ2-2; d_gene: .; v_gene: TRBV29-1; abundance: .; len: 12; CDR3aa: CSVTPGNGELFF; CDR3nt: TGCAGCGTTACCCCGGGAAACGGGGAGCTGTTTTTT
j_gene: TRBJ1-2; d_gene: .; v_gene: TRBV5-6; abundance: .; len: 13; CDR3aa: CASSPGRNYGYTF; CDR3nt: TGTGCCAGCAGCCCAGGCCGGAACTATGGCTACACCTTC
j_gene: TRBJ1-2; d_gene: .; v_gene: TRBV9; abundance: large; len: 15; CDR3aa: CASSETGLANYGYTF; CDR3nt: TGTGCCAGCAGCGAAACAGGGTTAGCTAACTATGGCTACACCTTC
j_gene: TRBJ1-1; d_gene: TRBD1; v_gene: TRBV19; abundance: .; len: 16; CDR3aa: CASSIDAGTGYTEAFF; CDR3nt: TGTGCCAGTAGTATAGATGCCGGGACAGGGTACACTGAAGCTTTCTTT
j_gene: TRBJ1-2; d_gene: .; v_gene: TRBV6-1; abundance: .; len: 16; CDR3aa: CASSEETGRYNYGYTF; CDR3nt: TGTGCCAGCAGTGAGGAGACAGGACGTTACAACTATGGCTACACCTTC
j_gene: TRBJ2-3; d_gene: TRBD1; v_gene: TRBV29-1; abundance: .; len: 14; CDR3aa: CSVKQGAGTDTQYF; CDR3nt: TGCAGCGTTAAACAGGGGGCCGGCACAGATACGCAGTATTTT
j_gene: TRBJ2-7; d_gene: .; v_gene: TRBV4-1; abundance: once; len: 14; CDR3aa: CASSQDRVDREQYF; CDR3nt: TGCGCCAGCAGCCAAGATCGGGTAGATCGCGAGCAGTACTTC
j_gene: TRBJ2-5; d_gene: TRBD2; v_gene: TRBV7-8; abundance: once; len: 13; CDR3aa: CASSPRLAETQYF; CDR3nt: TGTGCCAGCAGCCCCCGACTAGCCGAGACCCAGTACTTC
j_gene: TRBJ1-2; d_gene: TRBD1; v_gene: TRBV5-1; abundance: .; len: 15; CDR3aa: CASSYGQEGFYGYTF; CDR3nt: TGCGCCAGCAGCTACGGACAGGAAGGTTTCTATGGCTACACCTTC
j_gene: TRBJ1-1; d_gene: .; v_gene: TRBV9; abundance: .; len: 14; CDR3aa: CASSVAGVNTEAFF; CDR3nt: TGTGCCAGCAGCGTTGCAGGGGTTAACACTGAAGCTTTCTTT
j_gene: TRBJ2-1; d_gene: TRBD1; v_gene: TRBV5-4; abundance: .; len: 15; CDR3aa: CASSWDRGSYNEQFF; CDR3nt: TGTGCCAGCAGTTGGGACAGGGGCTCCTACAATGAGCAGTTCTTC
j_gene: TRBJ1-2; d_gene: .; v_gene: TRBV5-5; abundance: .; len: 15; CDR3aa: CASSLEGDGLGGYTF; CDR3nt: TGTGCCAGCAGCTTGGAGGGAGATGGGCTCGGGGGCTACACCTTC
j_gene: TRBJ2-1; d_gene: .; v_gene: TRBV9; abundance: .; len: 15; CDR3aa: CASSVVGGQANEQFF; CDR3nt: TGTGCCAGCAGCGTAGTGGGCGGGCAAGCCAATGAGCAGTTCTTC
j_gene: TRBJ1-1; d_gene: .; v_gene: TRBV4-1; abundance: .; len: 15; CDR3aa: CASSQGLGAYTEAFF; CDR3nt: TGCGCCAGCAGCCAAGGGCTGGGGGCCTACACTGAAGCTTTCTTT
j_gene: TRBJ2-5; d_gene: TRBD2; v_gene: TRBV7-8; abundance: few; len: 16; CDR3aa: CASSLHLAGAISSQYF; CDR3nt: TGTGCCAGCAGCCTCCACCTAGCGGGGGCCATATCTTCCCAGTACTTC
j_gene: TRBJ2-3; d_gene: .; v_gene: TRBV5-8; abundance: .; len: 12; CDR3aa: CASSSQGDTQYF; CDR3nt: TGTGCCAGCAGCTCACAGGGAGATACGCAGTATTTT
j_gene: TRBJ2-7; d_gene: TRBD1; v_gene: TRBV19; abundance: .; len: 14; CDR3aa: CASSLRDRVFEQYF; CDR3nt: TGTGCCAGTAGTCTCCGGGACAGGGTTTTCGAGCAGTACTTC
j_gene: TRBJ2-7; d_gene: TRBD1; v_gene: TRBV4-2; abundance: .; len: 13; CDR3aa: CASSPLGGPEQYF; CDR3nt: TGTGCCAGCAGCCCCCTAGGGGGCCCCGAGCAGTACTTC
j_gene: TRBJ2-7; d_gene: .; v_gene: TRBV15; abundance: .; len: 13; CDR3aa: CATSLEVDYEQYF; CDR3nt: TGTGCCACCAGCCTCGAGGTGGATTACGAGCAGTACTTC
j_gene: TRBJ1-1; d_gene: TRBD1; v_gene: TRBV19; abundance: .; len: 13; CDR3aa: CASIDRVNTEAFF; CDR3nt: TGTGCCAGTATCGACAGGGTGAACACTGAAGCTTTCTTT
j_gene: TRBJ1-4; d_gene: .; v_gene: TRBV5-1; abundance: .; len: 14; CDR3aa: CASSSGPVGEKLFF; CDR3nt: TGCGCCAGCAGCTCGGGTCCGGTGGGTGAAAAACTGTTTTTT
j_gene: TRBJ1-3; d_gene: .; v_gene: TRBV12-5; abundance: few; len: 15; CDR3aa: CASALGGNSGNTIYF; CDR3nt: TGTGCTAGTGCCCTGGGAGGGAACTCTGGAAACACCATATATTTT
j_gene: TRBJ2-2; d_gene: TRBD1; v_gene: TRBV4-2; abundance: .; len: 16; CDR3aa: CASSQDGAGGSGELFF; CDR3nt: TGTGCCAGCAGCCAAGATGGGGCAGGGGGCAGCGGGGAGCTGTTTTTT
j_gene: TRBJ1-5; d_gene: TRBD1; v_gene: TRBV29-1; abundance: few; len: 14; CDR3aa: CSVPPTGVYQPQHF; CDR3nt: TGCAGCGTCCCACCTACAGGGGTGTATCAGCCCCAGCATTTT
j_gene: TRBJ2-1; d_gene: .; v_gene: TRBV27; abundance: .; len: 14; CDR3aa: CASRQGLSYNEQFF; CDR3nt: TGTGCCAGCAGGCAGGGCCTCTCCTACAATGAGCAGTTCTTC
j_gene: TRBJ1-2; d_gene: .; v_gene: TRBV30; abundance: .; len: 13; CDR3aa: CAWSLERSYGYTF; CDR3nt: TGTGCCTGGAGTTTGGAGAGGTCCTATGGCTACACCTTC
j_gene: TRBJ2-7; d_gene: .; v_gene: TRBV4-1; abundance: .; len: 13; CDR3aa: CASSQADSYEQYF; CDR3nt: TGCGCCAGCAGCCAGGCGGACAGCTACGAGCAGTACTTC
j_gene: TRBJ2-1; d_gene: TRBD2; v_gene: TRBV10-3; abundance: .; len: 16; CDR3aa: CAISDTGTGGNNEQFF; CDR3nt: TGTGCCATCAGCGATACCGGGACGGGGGGTAACAATGAGCAGTTCTTC
j_gene: TRBJ2-6; d_gene: TRBD1; v_gene: TRBV5-1; abundance: .; len: 14; CDR3aa: CASSTGAGANVLTF; CDR3nt: TGCGCCAGCAGCACAGGGGCTGGGGCCAACGTCCTGACTTTC
j_gene: TRBJ2-1; d_gene: TRBD2; v_gene: TRBV9; abundance: .; len: 17; CDR3aa: CASSVVSSGRLYNEQFF; CDR3nt: TGTGCCAGCAGCGTAGTTTCTAGCGGGAGACTTTACAATGAGCAGTTCTTC
j_gene: TRBJ1-4; d_gene: .; v_gene: TRBV11-2; abundance: few; len: 14; CDR3aa: CASSSGLSNEKLFF; CDR3nt: TGTGCCAGCAGCTCGGGACTGTCTAATGAAAAACTGTTTTTT
j_gene: TRBJ2-7; d_gene: .; v_gene: TRBV6-5; abundance: .; len: 14; CDR3aa: CASSQTVPSYEQYF; CDR3nt: TGTGCCAGCAGCCAGACAGTTCCGTCCTACGAGCAGTACTTC
j_gene: TRBJ2-5; d_gene: TRBD1; v_gene: TRBV5-6; abundance: once; len: 13; CDR3aa: CASSQGQLRTQYF; CDR3nt: TGTGCCAGCAGCCAGGGACAGCTTCGGACCCAGTACTTC
j_gene: TRBJ2-5; d_gene: .; v_gene: TRBV7-9; abundance: .; len: 13; CDR3aa: CASSLSAGETQYF; CDR3nt: TGTGCCAGCAGCTTATCTGCGGGGGAGACCCAGTACTTC
j_gene: TRBJ2-7; d_gene: TRBD1; v_gene: TRBV19; abundance: .; len: 13; CDR3aa: CASSIDRGFEQYF; CDR3nt: TGTGCCAGTAGTATCGACAGGGGGTTTGAGCAGTACTTC
j_gene: TRBJ1-1; d_gene: .; v_gene: TRBV19; abundance: .; len: 16; CDR3aa: CASSKVKEIMNTEAFF; CDR3nt: TGTGCCAGTAGTAAGGTAAAGGAGATCATGAACACTGAAGCTTTCTTT
j_gene: TRBJ2-1; d_gene: .; v_gene: TRBV29-1; abundance: .; len: 16; CDR3aa: CSVARGTGLYYNEQFF; CDR3nt: TGCAGCGTGGCGAGGGGAACAGGGCTGTACTACAATGAGCAGTTCTTC
j_gene: TRBJ2-4; d_gene: .; v_gene: TRBV6-1; abundance: .; len: 13; CDR3aa: CASSEGGAGIQYF; CDR3nt: TGTGCCAGCAGTGAGGGGGGGGCTGGAATTCAGTACTTC
j_gene: TRBJ2-3; d_gene: .; v_gene: TRBV29-1; abundance: .; len: 14; CDR3aa: CSVPEGLYGDTQYF; CDR3nt: TGCAGCGTCCCTGAGGGACTTTACGGAGATACGCAGTATTTT
j_gene: TRBJ2-7; d_gene: TRBD2; v_gene: TRBV10-1; abundance: .; len: 16; CDR3aa: CASSESKLAGAYEQYF; CDR3nt: TGCGCCAGCAGTGAGTCGAAACTAGCGGGGGCCTACGAGCAGTACTTC
j_gene: TRBJ1-4; d_gene: .; v_gene: TRBV4-3; abundance: few; len: 14; CDR3aa: CASSKGHHHEKLFF; CDR3nt: TGCGCCAGCAGCAAAGGACACCACCATGAAAAACTGTTTTTT
j_gene: TRBJ2-7; d_gene: TRBD1; v_gene: TRBV5-5; abundance: .; len: 14; CDR3aa: CASSPDRGVLRQYF; CDR3nt: TGTGCCAGCAGCCCGGACAGGGGGGTCCTCAGGCAGTACTTC
j_gene: TRBJ1-6; d_gene: TRBD1; v_gene: TRBV5-4; abundance: few; len: 14; CDR3aa: CASSFDRGISPLHF; CDR3nt: TGTGCCAGCAGCTTCGACAGGGGTATTTCACCCCTCCACTTT
j_gene: TRBJ2-7; d_gene: TRBD2; v_gene: TRBV2; abundance: .; len: 16; CDR3aa: CASSEADGTSRNEQYF; CDR3nt: TGTGCCAGCAGTGAAGCCGATGGGACTAGTCGGAACGAGCAGTACTTC
j_gene: TRBJ2-7; d_gene: .; v_gene: TRBV4-3; abundance: .; len: 15; CDR3aa: CASSQDHGGWYEQYF; CDR3nt: TGCGCCAGCAGCCAAGATCATGGAGGGTGGTACGAGCAGTACTTC
j_gene: TRBJ2-5; d_gene: TRBD1; v_gene: TRBV5-1; abundance: .; len: 16; CDR3aa: CASSLAGTGFQETQYF; CDR3nt: TGCGCCAGCAGCTTGGCCGGGACAGGGTTTCAAGAGACCCAGTACTTC
j_gene: TRBJ2-7; d_gene: TRBD2; v_gene: TRBV7-2; abundance: .; len: 16; CDR3aa: CASSLARTSGFYEQYF; CDR3nt: TGTGCCAGCAGCTTGGCCAGGACTAGCGGGTTTTACGAGCAGTACTTC
j_gene: TRBJ2-2; d_gene: TRBD1; v_gene: TRBV7-9; abundance: .; len: 17; CDR3aa: CASSLVEQGVNTGELFF; CDR3nt: TGTGCCAGCAGCTTAGTTGAACAGGGGGTGAACACCGGGGAGCTGTTTTTT